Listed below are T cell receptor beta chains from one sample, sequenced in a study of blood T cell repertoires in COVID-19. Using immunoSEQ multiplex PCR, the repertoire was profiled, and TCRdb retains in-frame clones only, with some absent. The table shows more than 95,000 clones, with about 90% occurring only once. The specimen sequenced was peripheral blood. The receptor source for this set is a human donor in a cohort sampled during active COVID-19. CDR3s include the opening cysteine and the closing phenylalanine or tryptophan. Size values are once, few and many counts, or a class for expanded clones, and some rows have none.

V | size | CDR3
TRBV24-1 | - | CATSESTSGRVNEQFF
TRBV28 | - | CASSLLPGSHTGELFF
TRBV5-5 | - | CASSRGQGTTGELFF
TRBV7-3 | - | CASSPNYNEQFF
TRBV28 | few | CASSLDTLVQPQHF
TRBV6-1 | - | CASSEMSGVGEQFF
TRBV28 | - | CASSSAGQSSYNEQFF
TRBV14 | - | CADPQGYNSPLHF
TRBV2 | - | CASSVSGGGTEAFF
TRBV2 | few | CASSEISGRGGSEAFF
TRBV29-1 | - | CSVEGQGFNEQYF
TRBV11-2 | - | CASSLTGTEAFF
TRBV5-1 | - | CASSLGQGFGDEQYF
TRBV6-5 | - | CASSSAYSSQAYEQYF
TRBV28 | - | CASRSGDRVADTQYF
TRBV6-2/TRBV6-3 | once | CASSYDFPSYNEQFF
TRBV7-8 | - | CASSSPGSLHEQYF
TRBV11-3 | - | CASSPGGASTGELFF
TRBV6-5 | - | CASSYEGDTEAFF
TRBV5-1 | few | CASSLVGQKRLTYNEQFF
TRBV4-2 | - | CASSPSGLAKDEQYF
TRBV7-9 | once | CASSLGQGFNEQYF
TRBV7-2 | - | CATQRGAATNEKLFF
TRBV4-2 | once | CASSQELLGELFF
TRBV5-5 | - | CASSLVPGGTGELFF
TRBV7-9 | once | CASSKRLTSGGETQYF
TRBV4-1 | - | CASSPRTSGSAVYEQYF
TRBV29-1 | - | CSVALGGQETQYF
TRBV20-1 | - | CSASLLGHRTDTQYF
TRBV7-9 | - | CASSWTLPNGEPTEAFF
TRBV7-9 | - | CASSSAWGDYTF
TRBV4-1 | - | CASSHPAEGHYGYTF
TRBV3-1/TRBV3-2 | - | CASSQYSGDTGELFF
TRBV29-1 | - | CSGDREVGYTF
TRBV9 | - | CASSVGGGATDTQYF
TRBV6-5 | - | CASSWAGATDTQYF
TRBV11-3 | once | CASSFRTGKVETQYF
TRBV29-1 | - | CSDGLAGVETQYF
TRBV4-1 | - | CASSPGAQRGALRDTQYF
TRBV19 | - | CASSPRTSGSETQYF
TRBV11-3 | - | CASSAATGAHEQYF
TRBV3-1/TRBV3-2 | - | CASSQAGITDTQYF
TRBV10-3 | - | CAIRTGLADTGELFF
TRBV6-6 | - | CASSYSRGGDEQYF
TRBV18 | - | CASSADQPSGGTDTQYF
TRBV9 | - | CASSVGDNQETQYF
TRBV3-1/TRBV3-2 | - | CASSPLAGSTDTQYF